The subject of this entry is one T cell receptor beta chain. As yet, its antigen is unknown. Ophthalmopathy cases scored 3 or more on the Clinical Activity Score and 4 or more on NOSPECS grade, with duration below 3 months. This sample was included in a study of T cells in Graves' hyperthyroidism and ophthalmopathy. Whole-study findings and limits: Before onset, ophthalmopathy was predicted by the model a median around 6.5 months earlier.

There are 11 residues in the CDR3. Germline CDR1 GTSNPN, CDR2 SVGIG (reference sequence). TCR beta CDR3 sequences were amplified from RNA transcripts. The primer set for the first-round RT-PCR of the TCR CDR3 was HTBI. TCRdb itself ran the multiplex PCR reads through MiXCR, one entry per CDR3 protein. The sample lists over 350,000 distinct CDR3 sequences, roughly 13% occurring once. The source of this sequence is a man aged 45-65 years with Graves' ophthalmopathy. Sequencing was done on a sample of blood. V is TRBV30 and J is TRBJ2-7; D call uncertain. CDR3 sequence reads: CLKAKVYEQYF. In DNA form, the CDR3 reads TGTCTCAAAGCTAAGGTTTACGAGCAGTACTTC.